A single sample gave rise to the 8 T cell receptor beta chains below, sequenced in a study of blood T cell repertoires in COVID-19. Data came from immunoSEQ multiplex PCR; TCRdb stores just in-frame clones and leaves some out. In the table there are about 330,000 clones, approximately 90% of which are singletons. Sequenced material: PBMCs or T cells enriched from blood (not recorded which). The receptors come from a woman under 40 who had recovered from COVID-19.

The V and J genes are TRBV7-3 and TRBJ2-4; no firm D call. Trimming pared 2 bases from V and 5 bases from J, leaving 7 bases between. The germline V gene encodes CDR1 SGHTA and CDR2 FQGTGA. The CDR3 loop spans 13 amino acids. The CDR3 sequence: CASSLSSENIQYF. The CDR3 bases are TGTGCCAGCAGCTTATCTTCAGAAAACATTCAGTACTTC.

The chain is built from TRBV6-1 and TRBJ1-3; no definite D call. CDR1 and CDR2 (germline): MNHNS, SASEGT. V shed 3 bases and J shed 0 bases, with 9 bases lying between them. The CDR3 has 15 amino acids. CDR3 loop: CASSDGLYSGNTIYF. The CDR3 DNA sequence: TGTGCCAGCAGTGACGGTTTGTACTCTGGAAACACCATATATTTT.

This sequence joins TRBV10-2 and TRBJ1-3; no clear D gene. V was trimmed by 5 bases and J by 4 bases, leaving 12 bases between them. The CDR3 is 14 residues long. Germline CDR1 is WSHSY and CDR2 is SAAADI. In DNA form, the CDR3 reads TGCGCCAGCAGTCCAGACAACCTGGGAAACACCATATATTTT. Its protein is CASSPDNLGNTIYF.

The J gene is TRBJ2-7, the V gene TRBV12-3 or TRBV12-4; 8 bases match TRBD1. The trim removed 6 bases at V and 4 bases at J, leaving 2 bases unmatched. The CDR3 covers 12 residues. The CDR3 DNA follows: TGTGCCAGCAGCTGGGACAGGTACGAGCAGTACTTC. It translates to CASSWDRYEQYF.

J is TRBJ1-2 and V is TRBV11-2; a possible D gene is TRBD1 (5 bases). Germline CDR1 and CDR2: SGHAT and FQNNGV. The V gene lost 3 bases and the J gene lost 4 bases, with 12 bases spanning the gap. This CDR3 region has 14 residues. The CDR3 DNA is TGTGCCAGCAGCTTCCGGCGGGGGGGCTATGGCTACACCTTC. Protein: CASSFRRGGYGYTF.

This clone was counted between two and nine times. The chain recombines TRBV28 with TRBJ1-3; the D gene is possibly TRBD1 (6 bases). Germline loops: CDR1 MDHEN, CDR2 SYDVKM. Trimming shortened V by 6 bases and J by 0 bases, and 9 bases separated the two germline ends. The CDR3 spans 14 residues. The CDR3 protein is CASSRTASGNTIYF. The CDR3 DNA reads as TGTGCCAGCAGCCGGACAGCCTCTGGAAACACCATATATTTT.

The chain recombines TRBV28 with TRBJ2-7; D is undetermined. Germline values: CDR1 MDHEN, CDR2 SYDVKM. Trimming shortened V by 2 bases and J by 2 bases, and 7 bases separated the two germline ends. The CDR3 spans 13 residues. Here the CDR3 DNA reads TGTGCCAGCAGTTTAGTACATCCCTACGAGCAGTACTTC. It specifies CASSLVHPYEQYF.

This clone has only a few counts. The chain is built from TRBV19 and TRBJ1-1, with 9 bases lining up with TRBD1. Trimming removed 6 bases from V and 11 bases from J; junction bases left unmatched: 4. The CDR3 runs 11 residues. The germline CDR1 and CDR2 sequences are LNHDA and SQIVND (reference sequence). CDR3 in amino acids: CASRRTGDAFF. The CDR3 nucleotides read TGTGCCAGTAGGCGGACAGGGGATGCTTTCTTT.